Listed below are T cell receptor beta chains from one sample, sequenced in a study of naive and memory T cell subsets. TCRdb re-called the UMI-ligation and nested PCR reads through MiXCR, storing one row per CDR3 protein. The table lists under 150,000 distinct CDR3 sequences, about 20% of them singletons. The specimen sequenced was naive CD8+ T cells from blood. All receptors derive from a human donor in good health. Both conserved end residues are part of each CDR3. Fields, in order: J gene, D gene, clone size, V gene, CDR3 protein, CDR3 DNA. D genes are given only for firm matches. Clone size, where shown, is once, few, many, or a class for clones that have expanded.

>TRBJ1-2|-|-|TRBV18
CASSDGYYGYTF
TGTGCCAGCTCTGACGGGTACTATGGCTACACCTTC
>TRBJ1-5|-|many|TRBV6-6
CASITGDLSNQPQHF
TGTGCCAGCATCACTGGGGACTTGAGCAATCAGCCCCAGCATTTT
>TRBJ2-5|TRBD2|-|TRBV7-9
CASSRGTSGRALDRETQYF
TGTGCCAGCAGCCGCGGGACTAGCGGGAGGGCCTTGGATCGCGAGACCCAGTACTTC
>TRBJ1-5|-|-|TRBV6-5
CASSEGSNQPQHF
TGTGCCAGCAGCGAAGGGAGCAATCAGCCCCAGCATTTT
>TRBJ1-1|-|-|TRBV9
CASSVLTATEAFF
TGTGCCAGCAGCGTCCTAACAGCAACTGAAGCTTTCTTT
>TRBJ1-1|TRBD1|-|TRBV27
CASSLLGQGDRNTEAFF
TGTGCCAGCAGTTTGCTGGGACAGGGCGATCGGAACACTGAAGCTTTCTTT
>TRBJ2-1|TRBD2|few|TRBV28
CASSALAGVHEQFF
TGTGCCAGCAGTGCTCTGGCGGGAGTACATGAGCAGTTCTTC
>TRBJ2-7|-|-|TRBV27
CASSSASYEQYF
TGTGCCAGCAGTTCTGCCTCCTACGAGCAGTACTTC
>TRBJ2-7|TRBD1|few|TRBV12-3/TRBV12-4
CASSFLGQGWEQYF
TGTGCCAGCAGTTTTCTAGGACAGGGGTGGGAGCAGTACTTC
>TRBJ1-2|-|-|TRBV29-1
CSVTPNYGYTF
TGCAGCGTTACACCTAACTATGGCTACACCTTC
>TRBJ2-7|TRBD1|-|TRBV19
CASSGSGGSSYEQYF
TGTGCCAGTAGTGGGTCAGGGGGCAGCTCCTACGAGCAGTACTTC
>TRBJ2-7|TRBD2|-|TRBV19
CASSIGTGGPMDEQYF
TGTGCCAGTAGTATAGGGACGGGAGGGCCCATGGACGAGCAGTACTTC
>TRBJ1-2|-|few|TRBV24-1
CATSVTESYGYTF
TGTGCCACCAGTGTGACAGAATCCTATGGCTACACCTTC
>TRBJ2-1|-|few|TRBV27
CAAGQPFSYNEQFF
TGTGCCGCGGGACAGCCCTTCTCCTACAATGAGCAGTTCTTC
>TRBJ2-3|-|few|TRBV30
CAWSMGASTDTQYF
TGTGCCTGGAGTATGGGAGCTAGCACAGATACGCAGTATTTT
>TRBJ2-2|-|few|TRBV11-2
CASSGGGMNTGELFF
TGTGCCAGCAGTGGCGGAGGAATGAACACCGGGGAGCTGTTTTTT
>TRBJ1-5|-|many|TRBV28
CASSFPGQADQPQHF
TGTGCCAGCAGTTTTCCCGGCCAGGCTGATCAGCCCCAGCATTTT
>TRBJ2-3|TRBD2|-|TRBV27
CASSLSRPASGSTDTQYF
TGTGCCAGCAGTTTATCGCGTCCAGCTAGCGGGAGCACAGATACGCAGTATTTT
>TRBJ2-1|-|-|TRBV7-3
CASSLSGRGADEQFF
TGTGCCAGCAGCTTAAGCGGCAGGGGGGCGGATGAGCAGTTCTTC
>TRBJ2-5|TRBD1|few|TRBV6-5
CASSEGQGKETQYF
TGTGCCAGCAGTGAAGGACAGGGGAAAGAGACCCAGTACTTC
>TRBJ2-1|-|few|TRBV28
CASSLVALNEQFF
TGTGCCAGCAGTTTAGTCGCCCTCAATGAGCAGTTCTTC
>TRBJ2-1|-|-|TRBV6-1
CASRANIEQFF
TGTGCCAGCAGAGCAAACATTGAGCAGTTCTTC
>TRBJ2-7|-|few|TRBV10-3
CAISDPYEQYF
TGTGCCATCAGTGACCCCTACGAGCAGTACTTC
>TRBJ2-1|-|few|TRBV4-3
CASSIEGDYDEQFF
TGCGCCAGCAGCATAGAGGGGGACTACGATGAGCAGTTCTTC
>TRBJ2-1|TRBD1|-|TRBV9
CASSPGTAKSSYNEQFF
TGTGCCAGCAGCCCAGGGACAGCAAAGAGCTCCTACAATGAGCAGTTCTTC
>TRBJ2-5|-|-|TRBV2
CASSASPAYQETQYF
TGTGCCAGCAGTGCCTCGCCGGCGTACCAAGAGACCCAGTACTTC
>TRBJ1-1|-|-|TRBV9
CASSTLQMGLGSEAFF
TGTGCCAGCAGCACCCTACAAATGGGATTAGGGTCTGAAGCTTTCTTT
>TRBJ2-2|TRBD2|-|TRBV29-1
CSVTGTSGRGHAGELFF
TGCAGCGTAACCGGGACTAGCGGGAGAGGTCATGCCGGGGAGCTGTTTTTT
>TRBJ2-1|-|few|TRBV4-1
CASSQDGQYNEQFF
TGCGCCAGCAGCCAAGATGGGCAGTACAATGAGCAGTTCTTC
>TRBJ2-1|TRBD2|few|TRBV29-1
CSVEGLAGDNEQFF
TGCAGCGTTGAAGGACTAGCGGGAGACAATGAGCAGTTCTTC
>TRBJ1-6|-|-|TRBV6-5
CASSYSAGPGSPLHF
TGTGCCAGCAGTTACTCGGCAGGCCCCGGTTCACCCCTCCACTTT
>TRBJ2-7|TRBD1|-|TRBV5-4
CASSGGGTGRPGYEQYF
TGTGCCAGCAGCGGAGGGGGGACAGGGCGACCGGGCTACGAGCAGTACTTC
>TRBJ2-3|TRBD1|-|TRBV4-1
CASSHYRLIRQGEGDTQYF
TGCGCCAGCAGCCACTATCGACTCATCCGACAGGGAGAAGGGGATACGCAGTATTTT
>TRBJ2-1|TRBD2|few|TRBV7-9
CASSSGTSLNEQFF
TGTGCCAGCAGCTCCGGGACTAGCCTCAATGAGCAGTTCTTC
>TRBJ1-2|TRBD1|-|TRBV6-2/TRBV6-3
CASSYGTGVMDGYTF
TGTGCCAGCAGTTACGGTACAGGGGTTATGGATGGCTACACCTTC
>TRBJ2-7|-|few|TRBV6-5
CASSYSWGAYEQYF
TGTGCCAGCAGTTACTCGTGGGGGGCCTACGAGCAGTACTTC
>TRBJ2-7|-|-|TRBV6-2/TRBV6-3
CASSYIADFYEQYF
TGTGCCAGCAGTTACATCGCGGATTTCTACGAGCAGTACTTC
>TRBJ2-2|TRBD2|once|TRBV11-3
CASSPEPSGPYTGELFF
TGTGCCAGCAGCCCCGAGCCTAGCGGGCCCTACACCGGGGAGCTGTTTTTT
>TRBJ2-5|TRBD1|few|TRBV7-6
CASSLVLGGWNQETQYF
TGTGCCAGCAGCTTAGTTCTAGGGGGCTGGAACCAAGAGACCCAGTACTTC
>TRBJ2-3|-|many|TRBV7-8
CASSLGVGTDTQYF
TGTGCCAGCAGCTTAGGTGTGGGCACAGATACGCAGTATTTT
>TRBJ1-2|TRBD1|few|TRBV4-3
CASSQWGQGRNYGYTF
TGCGCCAGCAGCCAATGGGGACAGGGCAGAAACTATGGCTACACCTTC
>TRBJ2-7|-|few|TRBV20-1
CSARGLPSPSQYEQYF
TGCAGTGCTAGAGGCTTGCCTAGTCCTTCACAATACGAGCAGTACTTC
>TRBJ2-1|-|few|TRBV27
CASSKGMSWFF
TGTGCCAGCAGTAAAGGGATGAGTTGGTTCTTC
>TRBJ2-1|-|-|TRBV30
CAWSGWAYNEQFF
TGTGCCTGGAGTGGGTGGGCCTACAATGAGCAGTTCTTC
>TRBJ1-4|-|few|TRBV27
CASSLSGKELFF
TGTGCCAGCAGTTTATCTGGGAAAGAACTGTTTTTT
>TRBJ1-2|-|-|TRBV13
CASSYPAQARVYGYTF
TGTGCCAGCAGCTACCCCGCGCAGGCGAGGGTGTATGGCTACACCTTC
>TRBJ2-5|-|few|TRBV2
CASRERSTPAQETQYF
TGTGCCAGCAGGGAGCGATCCACGCCTGCCCAAGAGACCCAGTACTTC
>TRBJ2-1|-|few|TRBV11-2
CASSLDVGGASPYNEQFF
TGTGCCAGCAGCTTAGATGTCGGCGGAGCTAGTCCCTACAATGAGCAGTTCTTC
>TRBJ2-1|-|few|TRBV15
CATSPPHDNEQFF
TGTGCCACTAGCCCTCCACACGACAATGAGCAGTTCTTC
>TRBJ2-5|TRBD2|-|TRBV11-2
CASSGVEGLTTTQYF
TGTGCCAGCAGCGGGGTTGAGGGACTAACGACGACCCAGTACTTC
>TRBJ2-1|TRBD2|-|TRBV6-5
CASSYVLSGRQFF
TGTGCCAGCAGTTATGTGTTAAGCGGGAGGCAGTTCTTC
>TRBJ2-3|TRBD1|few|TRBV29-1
CSVEEIETGNTDTQYF
TGCAGCGTTGAAGAAATCGAGACAGGGAACACAGATACGCAGTATTTT
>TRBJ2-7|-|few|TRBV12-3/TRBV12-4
CASLDSSYEQYF
TGTGCCAGCCTCGACAGCTCCTACGAGCAGTACTTC
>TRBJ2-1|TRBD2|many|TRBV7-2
CASSLGGGYNEQFF
TGTGCCAGCAGTTTGGGGGGAGGGTACAATGAGCAGTTCTTC
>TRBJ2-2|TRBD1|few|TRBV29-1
CSVEARDRSYTGELFF
TGCAGCGTTGAAGCCCGGGACAGGTCGTACACCGGGGAGCTGTTTTTT
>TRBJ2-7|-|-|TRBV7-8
CASSRRDLAYEQYF
TGTGCCAGCAGCCGCCGGGACTTGGCCTACGAGCAGTACTTC
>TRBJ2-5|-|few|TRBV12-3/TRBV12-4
CASSLQGGQETQYF
TGTGCCAGCAGTTTACAGGGGGGCCAAGAGACCCAGTACTTC
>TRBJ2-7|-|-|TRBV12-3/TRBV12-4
CASSPVGQFDEQYF
TGTGCCAGCAGTCCGGTGGGGCAGTTCGACGAGCAGTACTTC